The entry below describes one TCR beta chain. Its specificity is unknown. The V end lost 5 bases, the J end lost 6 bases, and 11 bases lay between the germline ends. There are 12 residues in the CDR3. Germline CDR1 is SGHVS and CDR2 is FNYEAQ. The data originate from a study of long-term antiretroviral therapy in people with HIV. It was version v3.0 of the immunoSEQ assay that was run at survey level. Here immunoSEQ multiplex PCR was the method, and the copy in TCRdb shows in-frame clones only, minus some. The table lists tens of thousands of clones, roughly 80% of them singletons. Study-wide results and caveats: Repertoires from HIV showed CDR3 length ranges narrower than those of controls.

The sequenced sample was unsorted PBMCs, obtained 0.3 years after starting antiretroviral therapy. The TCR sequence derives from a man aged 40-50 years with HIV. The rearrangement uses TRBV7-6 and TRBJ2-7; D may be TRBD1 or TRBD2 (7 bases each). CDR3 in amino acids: CASSAGGGEQYF. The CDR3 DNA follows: TGTGCCAGCAGCGCAGGGGGGGGCGAGCAGTACTTC.